This TCR beta chain was documented in a study of T cell responses to AZD1222 COVID-19 vaccine. Findings and limits, study-wide: Nearly half of spike-specific TCRs reportedly target variant regions that are unmutated in the B.1.351 and B.1.1.7 variants. Clonal diversity may have been underestimated, and the donors were mostly white British, with more females than males. Researchers took repertoire samples only after the peak T cell response had come.

About this clone itself: No antigen is known for it.

The germline V gene encodes CDR1 SGHAT and CDR2 FQNNGV. The CDR3 is 14 amino acids. V lost 6 bases to trimming and J lost 0 bases, with 11 bases between them. Profiling relied on immunoSEQ multiplex PCR, and the TCRdb table lists in-frame clones only, not all of them. Here the sample spans about 170,000 clones, 90% being singletons. The clonotype comes from an adult in good health. The chain joins TRBV11-2 to TRBJ1-1; possible D gene TRBD1, 6 bases. The sample consisted of peripheral blood, taken on day 0 of AZD1222 vaccination. Written as DNA, the CDR3 is TGTGCCAGCAGTCAAGACAGGATGAACACTGAAGCTTTCTTT. It codes for CASSQDRMNTEAFF.